This entry lists 5 T cell receptor beta chains sequenced from one sample in a study of CD8 T cells in ankylosing spondylitis. General study findings and limits: Blood of patients with ankylosing spondylitis appeared to be characterized by a TCR beta motif of several highly homologous variants.

In TCRdb, the 5' RACE reads were re-called with MiXCR into one record per CDR3 protein. The data hold approximately 300,000 distinct CDR3 sequences, with 8% observed a single time. These receptors have no identified antigens. The sample was blood, either unsorted or a sorted T cell fraction (not recorded which). Every receptor here comes from a male donor with ankylosing spondylitis.

A remark on this clonotype: A much larger clone differs by one base, so this may be a read error. This chain links TRBV5-1 with TRBJ2-7, with a possible D match to TRBD1 (5 bases). This CDR3 contains 16 residues. Between the trimmed V and J ends, which lost 0 bases and 3 bases, there was a span of 16 bases. Per germline, CDR1 SGHRS and CDR2 YFSETQ. Written as DNA, the CDR3 is TGCGCCAGCAGCTTGGTCGGGTCAGGGTTTAACTACGAGCAGTACTTC. Encoded protein: CASSLVGSGFNYEQYF.

V gene TRBV7-2 combines with J gene TRBJ2-5, with TRBD1 matching over 8 bases. CDR3 size: 16 residues. V shed 5 bases and J 5 bases; nucleotides not matched to a gene: 13. Germline V gene data show CDR1 as SGHTA and CDR2 as FQGNSA. CDR3 DNA sequence: TGTGCCAGCAGCACCCACCACAGGGGGGTGTCGGAGACCCAGTACTTC. Its translation is CASSTHHRGVSETQYF.

There are many counts of this clonotype. The rearrangement links TRBV29-1 to TRBJ2-7; TRBD2 agrees at 9 bases. The CDR3 sequence is 19 residues long. Trimming at V came to 4 bases and at J to 5 bases, leaving 24 bases not matched to a gene. CDR1 and CDR2 from the germline V gene are SQVTM and ANQGSEA. Written as DNA, the CDR3 is TGCAGCGTTGTAATTCGGCCCGAGACTAGCGGAGAACGCTATGACGAGCAGTACTTC. Its translation is CSVVIRPETSGERYDEQYF.

In its sample, this clonotype was seen many times. The chain combines TRBV6-1 with TRBJ1-3; the D gene is possibly TRBD1 (6 bases). The CDR3 runs to 14 residues. Per the germline V gene, CDR1 is MNHNS and CDR2 is SASEGT. Trimming pared 6 bases from V and 2 bases from J, leaving 11 bases between. The CDR3 nucleotides are TGTGCCAGCAGCCTACAGGGAGCTGGAAACACCATATATTTT. The encoded protein is CASSLQGAGNTIYF.

The genes are TRBV5-8 and TRBJ2-3; D may be TRBD2 (5 bases). Germline loops: CDR1 SGHTS, CDR2 YDEGEE. This CDR3 comprises 15 residues. The V end lost 0 bases, the J end lost 1 base, and 9 bases lay between the germline ends. In DNA, the CDR3 is TGTGCCAGCAGCTTGGCCGTACTAGGCACAGATACGCAGTATTTT. Amino acid sequence: CASSLAVLGTDTQYF.